This T cell receptor beta chain was sequenced in a study of T cell responses to AZD1222 COVID-19 vaccine. Overall study findings and caveats: None of the repertoires were sampled until the peak T cell response had passed. Spike-specific TCR breadth rose after two AZD1222 doses, and depth rose as well. The donors showed a predominance of white British ancestry and of females, with possible underestimation of clonal diversity.

TCRdb's copy holds only in-frame clones and misses some; the assay was immunoSEQ multiplex PCR. The data show 120,000 or so clones, with about 86% seen just once and 15% to 20% held by the top ten. Comments on this clone: As yet, its antigen is unknown.

Analysis merged second doses at about 4 or about 12 weeks. Trimming removed 1 base from V and 1 base from J, with 14 bases in between. Germline CDR1 is SGHRS and CDR2 is YFSETQ. The CDR3 runs 16 residues. Sequencing was performed on peripheral blood, taken 28 days after the second AZD1222 dose. The V gene is TRBV5-1, the J gene TRBJ1-1, with TRBD1 as a possible D gene (5 bases). This clonotype was sampled from an adult who received the AZD1222 COVID-19 vaccine. In DNA, the CDR3 is TGCGCCAGCAGCTTGATAAGGGGATCATGGAACACTGAAGCTTTCTTT. This sequence encodes CASSLIRGSWNTEAFF.